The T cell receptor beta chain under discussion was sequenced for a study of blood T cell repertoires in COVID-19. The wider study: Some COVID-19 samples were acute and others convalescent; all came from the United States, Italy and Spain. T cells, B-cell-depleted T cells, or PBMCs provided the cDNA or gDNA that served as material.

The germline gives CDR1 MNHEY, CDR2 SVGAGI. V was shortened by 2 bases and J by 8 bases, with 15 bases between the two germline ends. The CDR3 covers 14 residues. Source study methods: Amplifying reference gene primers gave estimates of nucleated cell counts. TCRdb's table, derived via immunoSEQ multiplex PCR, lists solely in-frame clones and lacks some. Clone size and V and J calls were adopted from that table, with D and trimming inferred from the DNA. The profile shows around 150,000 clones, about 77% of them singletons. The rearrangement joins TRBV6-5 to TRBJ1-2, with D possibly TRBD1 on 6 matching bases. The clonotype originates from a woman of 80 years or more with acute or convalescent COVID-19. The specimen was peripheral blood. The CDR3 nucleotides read TGTGCCAGCAGTTACACCGGACAGTCTTCGGGCTACACCTTC. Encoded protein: CASSYTGQSSGYTF.